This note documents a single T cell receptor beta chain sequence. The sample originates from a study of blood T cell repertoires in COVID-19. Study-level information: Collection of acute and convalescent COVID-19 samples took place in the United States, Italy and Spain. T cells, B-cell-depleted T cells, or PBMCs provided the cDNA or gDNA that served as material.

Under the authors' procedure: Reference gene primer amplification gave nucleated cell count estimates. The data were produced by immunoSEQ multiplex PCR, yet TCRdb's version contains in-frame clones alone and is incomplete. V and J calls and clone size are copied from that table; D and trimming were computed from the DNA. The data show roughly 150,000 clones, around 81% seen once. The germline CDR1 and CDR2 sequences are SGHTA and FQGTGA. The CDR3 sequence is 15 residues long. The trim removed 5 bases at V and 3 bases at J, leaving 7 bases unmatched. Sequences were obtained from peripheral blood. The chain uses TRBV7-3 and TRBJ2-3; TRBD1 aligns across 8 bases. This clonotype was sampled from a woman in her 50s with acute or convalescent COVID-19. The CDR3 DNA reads TGTGCCAGCAGCCAGACAGGGGACAAGACAGATACGCAGTATTTT. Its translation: CASSQTGDKTDTQYF.